This T cell receptor (beta chain) was recorded in a study of blood T cell repertoires in COVID-19 (dated by TCRdb to 2020 to 2022). With respect to the entire study: Samples from collaborators originated in the United States, Italy and Spain and spanned both the acute and convalescent phases of COVID-19. The prospective study material was composed of cDNA or gDNA derived from T cells, B-cell-depleted T cells, or PBMCs. The dataset comprised deeply sampled blood TCRbeta repertoires from subjects exposed to, actively infected with, or recovered from COVID-19. The repertoires were made available in a free public database intended to serve as a resource for research on the immune response to SARS-CoV-2. The samples were drawn from the first 160 participants of the ongoing ImmuneRACE study and from 1,254 subjects provided by 6 global collaborators. Nearly every sample came with metadata listing a de-identified subject ID, COVID-19 status, age in years and sex. Where available, HLA class I and class II types were taken from metadata supplied by the sample provider and were not determined by assay-based typing.

The immunoSEQ Assay, a bias-controlled multiplex PCR, was used to amplify TCRbeta CDR3 regions from genomic DNA. The authors' pipeline ran thus. Nucleated cell counts per sample were estimated from amplification of reference gene primers within the assay. Sequence reads were collapsed and filtered to measure the absolute abundance of every unique TCRbeta CDR3 rearrangement. Productive Simpson clonality was computed per sample as the square root of Simpson's diversity index over productive rearrangements. Not all clones reach the TCRdb copy of this immuneACCESS table, which keeps in-frame sequences only. Checked studies attribute under half of the gap to unresolved V genes and leave the rest unexplained. From that table come the V and J calls and clone size; the DNA was used to work out D and trimming. The sample has approximately 350,000 clones on record, roughly 87% of them singletons. Of the sample, approximately 3.1% is held by the ten largest clones.

Overall study outcomes, separate from this receptor: Clinical and demographic metadata were provided uncurated, with the amount varying by source and participant.

Participants in the prospective study were aged roughly 18 to 89 years, lived in some 24 United States geographic areas, and enrolled through a virtual design. In the prospective study, participants were assigned to cohorts based on the clinical history participants reported in a screening survey and a study questionnaire. Recovered participants in ImmuneRACE Cohort 3 were defined by two consecutive negative NP/OP PCR tests, clearance by a healthcare professional, or resolution of symptoms. Mobile phlebotomists in the prospective study collected whole blood, serum and a nasopharyngeal or oropharyngeal swab from every participant. Participants in the prospective study had the option to provide additional blood draws and questionnaires over a roughly 2-month period. Prospective study blood samples were shipped either frozen or at room temperature before DNA extraction. Turning to this clone: Its recognized antigen is unknown. Base quality data are lacking; no much larger clone is found one base away.

Taken from cysteine to phenylalanine, the CDR3 has 16 residues. Only the CDR3 DNA stays, 48 bases, in frame from base 1. CDR1 and CDR2 are read off the germline V gene as MNHEY and SVGAGI. V lost 1 base and J lost 0 bases, and the count of bases not matched to a germline gene is 4. Material for sequencing was PBMCs or T cells enriched from blood (not recorded which). The rearrangement combines TRBV6-5 with TRBJ2-5; 8 bases in the junction line up with TRBD2. The sequence derives from a woman younger than 45 who had recovered from COVID-19. CDR3 reads: CASSYFLSGNQETQYF. The base sequence is TGTGCCAGCAGTTACTTTCTTAGCGGGAACCAAGAGACCCAGTACTTC.